One sample yielded the 29 T cell receptor beta chains listed below, sequenced in a study of blood T cell repertoires in COVID-19. The table came from immunoSEQ multiplex PCR; TCRdb's copy has only in-frame clones and leaves some out. The data contain around 160,000 clones, approximately 80% of them singletons. The sample comprised peripheral blood. Every receptor here comes from a human donor in a cohort sampled during active COVID-19.

In its sample, this clone was seen once. The rearrangement joins TRBV27 to TRBJ2-3; 11 nucleotides agree with TRBD2. The trim removed 4 bases at V and 7 bases at J, leaving 13 bases unmatched. The CDR3 spans 17 residues. From germline, CDR1 is MNHEY and CDR2 SMNVEV (reference sequence). CDR3 DNA sequence: TGTGCCAGCAGTTCCCAAACGCCTAGCGGGAGGACCCATACGCAGTATTTT. Translating gives CASSSQTPSGRTHTQYF.

The chain uses TRBV21-1 and TRBJ1-4; the D call TRBD1 from the table was never checked on the DNA. TRBV21-1 constitutes a pseudogene. CDR3 length: 15 residues. Here the CDR3 reads CASSKQGNHNEKLFF. CDR3 nucleotides: TGTGCCAGCAGCAAACAGGGGAACCATAATGAAAAACTGTTTTTT.

The V and J genes are TRBV19 and TRBJ1-5, with a weak D call TRBD1 (5 bases). Germline V gene lookup returns CDR1 LNHDA and CDR2 SQIVND (reference sequence). V gave up 7 bases and J gave up 5 bases, with 12 bases separating them. This CDR3 contains 13 residues. DNA for the CDR3: TGTGCCAGTACCAAAGACAGTTATCAGCCCCAGCATTTT. This translates into CASTKDSYQPQHF. The full variable domain, completed using reference TRBV19 and TRBJ1-5, is DGGITQSPKYLFRKEGQNVTLSCEQNLNHDAMYWYRQDPGQGLRLIYYSQIVNDFQKGDIAEGYSVSREKKESFPLTVTSAQKNPTAFYLCASTKDSYQPQHFGDGTRLSIL.

In the case of this clone: Other DNA sequences in the same sample also yield this CDR3. This chain joins TRBV11-3 and TRBJ1-1, with 7 bases matching TRBD1. CDR3 size: 13 residues. Looked up from germline, CDR1 is SGHNT and CDR2 is YENEEA. V gave up 5 bases and J gave up 1 base; unmatched junction bases: 1. CDR3 in amino acids: CASSRTGNTEAFF. The CDR3 bases are TGTGCCAGCAGCCGGACAGGGAACACTGAAGCTTTCTTT. Complete variable domain (other parts from reference TRBV11-3 and TRBJ1-1): EAGVVQSPRYKIIEKKQPVAFWCNPISGHNTLYWYLQNLGQGPELLIRYENEEAVDDSQLPKDRFSAERLKGVDSTLKIQPAELGDSAVYLCASSRTGNTEAFFGQGTRLTVV.

CDR3 in DNA: TGTGCCAGCAGCTTTGAATCGACAGCTGCCCACGAGCAGTACTTC. Translating gives CASSFESTAAHEQYF. The chain combines TRBV5-4 with TRBJ2-7, with D possibly matching TRBD1 (5 bases). With 2 bases removed from V and 5 bases from J, the gap between germline ends came to 17 bases. Germline CDR1 is SGHNT and CDR2 is YYREEE (reference sequence). This CDR3 region has 15 residues.

The chain links TRBV30 to TRBJ1-5, with D perhaps TRBD1 (6 bases). The CDR3 sequence is 14 residues long. Germline loops: CDR1 GTSNPN, CDR2 SVGIG (reference sequence). Trimming took off 0 bases at V and 7 bases at J, with 13 bases between the two ends. CDR3 residues: CAWSVGGRRQPQHF. The CDR3, as DNA: TGTGCCTGGAGTGTAGGGGGTAGACGCCAGCCCCAGCATTTT.

This clone came up a few times. V usage is TRBV7-2 and J usage is TRBJ2-1; D possibly corresponds to TRBD1 (5 bases). CDR3 length: 15 residues. The V gene lost 2 bases and the J gene lost 3 bases, with 11 bases spanning the gap. The germline CDR1 and CDR2 sequences are SGHTA and FQGNSA. CDR3: CASSLSAGLYNEQFF. DNA of the CDR3: TGTGCCAGCAGCTTATCGGCAGGGCTCTACAATGAGCAGTTCTTC.

The gene calls are TRBV11-3 and TRBJ2-7; TRBD1 aligns across 7 bases. V trimming: 5 bases; J trimming: 5 bases; junction bases outside the gene matches: 3. The germline CDR1 and CDR2 sequences are SGHNT and YENEEA. This CDR3 has 12 amino acids. CDR3 protein: CASSRTGDEQYF. The CDR3 DNA sequence: TGTGCCAGCAGCAGGACAGGAGACGAGCAGTACTTC.

The chain couples TRBV11-3 to TRBJ2-7, with D possibly TRBD2 on 5 matching bases. V lost 0 bases to trimming and J lost 4 bases, with 19 bases between them. CDR1 is SGHNT, CDR2 YENEEA, per germline. The CDR3 has 17 amino acids. The CDR3 loop is CASSLEAAGQHFYEQYF. The CDR3, as DNA: TGTGCCAGCAGCTTAGAAGCGGCAGGCCAACACTTTTACGAGCAGTACTTC.

The chain carries TRBV2 and TRBJ1-4; 9 bases map to TRBD1. The CDR3 has 15 residues. In germline, CDR1 is SNHLY, CDR2 FYNNEI. Germline trimming cut 5 bases from V and 5 bases from J; bases unmatched to any gene: 6. CDR3 nucleotide sequence: TGTGCCAGCAGTATGTCCGGGACAGGGAATGAAAAACTGTTTTTT. Protein product: CASSMSGTGNEKLFF.

The CDR3 reads CASRGTVYGYTF. Written as DNA, the CDR3 is TGTGCCAGCAGGGGGACAGTGTATGGCTACACCTTC. The chain recombines TRBV6-5 with TRBJ1-2, with 7 positions matching TRBD1. Losses at the gene ends were 6 bases for V and 5 bases for J; bases not matched to a gene: 3. This CDR3 is 12 amino acids long. From germline, CDR1 is MNHEY and CDR2 SVGAGI.

The V gene is TRBV30, the J gene TRBJ2-2, with D maybe TRBD2 (6 bases). The germline V gene has CDR1 GTSNPN and CDR2 SVGIG (reference sequence). The CDR3 has 15 residues. Trimming removed 3 bases from V and 1 base from J, with 12 bases in between. CDR3 coding DNA: TGTGCCTGGAGAAAGGTGGGGGGGAACACCGGGGAGCTGTTTTTT. Its translation: CAWRKVGGNTGELFF.

As concerns this clone: The junction does not match germline at one end; this may be a read error. The rearrangement links TRBV7-7 to TRBJ2-3; TRBD2 agrees at 10 bases. The CDR3 has 17 residues. The germline gives CDR1 SSHAT, CDR2 FNYEAQ (reference sequence). CDR3 in DNA: TGTGCTAGCAGCCTCGGGACTAGCGCCGGACGGGGAGATACGCAGTATTTT. It specifies CASSLGTSAGRGDTQYF.

This sequence joins TRBV27 and TRBJ2-7, with 9 positions matching TRBD1. The CDR3 totals 16 residues. Per the germline V gene, CDR1 is MNHEY and CDR2 is SMNVEV (reference sequence). V lost 6 bases, J lost 6 bases, and 15 bases stayed unmatched. In DNA, the CDR3 is TGTGCCAGCAGCTCTGGGGTCGGACAGGGGTATAGCGAGCAGTACTTC. It encodes CASSSGVGQGYSEQYF.

This chain connects TRBV12-3 or TRBV12-4 to TRBJ1-2; 7 bases map to TRBD1. The V segment lost 6 bases and the J segment 9 bases; nucleotides outside the gene matches: 10. CDR3 length: 13 amino acids. The CDR3 loop reads CASSQLRQGSYTF. The CDR3 coding sequence is TGTGCCAGCAGCCAACTACGACAGGGAAGCTACACCTTC.

The chain uses TRBV7-3 and TRBJ2-5; TRBD2 is a possible D gene (5 bases). The CDR3 spans 13 residues. CDR1 and CDR2 (germline): SGHTA, FQGTGA. V lost 5 bases and J lost 0, with 7 bases in between. The CDR3 nucleotides read TGTGCCAGCAGCACGGGGTACCAAGAGACCCAGTACTTC. This encodes CASSTGYQETQYF.

This chain connects TRBV9 to TRBJ2-1, with no clear D. This CDR3 has 13 residues. The germline V gene encodes CDR1 SGDLS and CDR2 YYNGEE. V was pared by 6 bases and J by 5 bases, with 12 bases between. CDR3 nucleotide sequence: TGTGCCAGCAACGGTCCAAAAAACAATGAGCAGTTCTTC. It is translated as CASNGPKNNEQFF.

This chain joins TRBV29-1 and TRBJ1-1, with D tentatively TRBD1 (6 bases). Germline CDR1 SQVTM, CDR2 ANQGSEA. Trimming shortened V by 6 bases and J by 5 bases, and 16 bases separated the two germline ends. The CDR3 spans 13 residues. The CDR3 region has the DNA TGCAGCGTCGGAAGGGGGGGAGGTACTGAAGCTTTCTTT. Its protein is CSVGRGGGTEAFF.

The sample holds one count of this clone. The chain has TRBV7-2 and TRBJ1-2; unclear D gene. Germline V gene data show CDR1 as SGHTA and CDR2 as FQGNSA. V shed 5 bases and J shed 6 bases, with 10 bases lying between them. CDR3 size: 12 residues. The CDR3 here is CASSPSSDGYTF. The CDR3 coding sequence is TGTGCCAGCAGCCCAAGCTCTGATGGCTACACCTTC.

The rearrangement links TRBV7-9 to TRBJ2-7; no firm D call. This CDR3 spans 14 amino acids. CDR1 is SEHNR and CDR2 is FQNEAQ in the germline V gene (reference sequence). The V end was cut by 2 bases, the J end by 9 bases, with 17 bases between. The CDR3 sequence: CASSLIEATARQYF. The CDR3, as DNA: TGTGCCAGCAGCTTAATAGAGGCTACCGCACGGCAGTACTTC.

In this sample, this clone turned up a few times. The gene calls are TRBV5-8 and TRBJ2-7, with a possible D match to TRBD2 (5 bases). The germline V gene encodes CDR1 SGHTS and CDR2 YDEGEE. Trimming stripped 4 bases from V and 6 bases from J, with 20 bases between. This CDR3 comprises 15 residues. The CDR3 is CASSQPLAGPGEQYF. CDR3 in DNA: TGTGCCAGCAGCCAGCCCTTGGCGGGTCCTGGCGAGCAGTACTTC.

This clone was seen only once. The chain employs TRBV3-1 (or the pseudogene TRBV3-2) and TRBJ2-2, with TRBD1 matching over 8 bases. J was trimmed by 5 bases and V by 3 bases; bases with no gene match: 5. The CDR3 extends over 15 amino acids. CDR1 LGHDT and CDR2 YNNKEL come from the germline V gene (reference sequence). The CDR3 here is CASSHQGAGTGELFF. DNA of the CDR3: TGTGCCAGCAGCCACCAGGGGGCTGGGACCGGGGAGCTGTTTTTT.

The chain has TRBV7-9 and TRBJ2-7; D possibly corresponds to TRBD1 (5 bases). The germline V gene has CDR1 SEHNR and CDR2 FQNEAQ (reference sequence). V lost 5 bases and J lost 0, with 11 bases in between. The CDR3 is 14 amino acids. The CDR3 sequence is CASSPQDNSYEQYF. The CDR3 DNA reads TGTGCCAGCAGCCCACAGGACAACTCCTACGAGCAGTACTTC.

Written as DNA, the CDR3 is TGTGCCAGCAGACCCAAGGGGGATCGGGATGAAGCTTTCTTT. Translation: CASRPKGDRDEAFF. The J gene is TRBJ1-1, the V gene TRBV27, with D possibly matching TRBD1 (6 bases). The CDR3 sequence is 14 residues long. The V and J ends lost 6 bases and 7 bases respectively, with 18 bases between them. CDR1 and CDR2 from the germline V gene are MNHEY and SMNVEV (reference sequence).

This clone turned up a few times. CDR3 loop: CASSLEPVYGYTF. The CDR3 DNA reads TGTGCCAGCAGCTTAGAACCAGTCTATGGCTACACCTTC. The gene calls are TRBV7-2 and TRBJ1-2, with unresolved D. Germline V CDR1 and CDR2: SGHTA, FQGNSA. Deletions cut 1 base from V and 4 bases from J, with 7 bases between. The CDR3 contains 13 residues.

The chain has TRBV3-1 (or the pseudogene TRBV3-2) and TRBJ2-3; 8 bases align to TRBD1. CDR3 length: 15 residues. The junction had 5 bases not matched to a gene; V was cut back by 4 bases and J by 2 bases. Germline CDR1 and CDR2: LGHDT and YNNKEL (reference sequence). Here the CDR3 reads CASSRQGSPTDTQYF. CDR3 in DNA: TGTGCCAGCAGCCGACAGGGGTCGCCCACAGATACGCAGTATTTT.

In DNA form, the CDR3 reads TGTGCCAGCAGTGAATCGGAGGCTGCTAACTATGGCTACACCTTC. Translated, it gives CASSESEAANYGYTF. The J gene is TRBJ1-2, the V gene TRBV6-1; no clear D gene. This CDR3 contains 15 residues. Germline V gene data show CDR1 as MNHNS and CDR2 as SASEGT. V was cut by 2 bases and J by 0 bases, with 10 bases left in between.

This rearrangement joins TRBV1 to TRBJ2-4; TRBD1, the table's D call, was not compared with the DNA. TRBV1 is a recognized pseudogene. CDR3 length: 16 amino acids. CDR3 sequence (DNA): TGCACCAGCAGCCCACACAGAAAGGACAGGGAGAGTATTGTGTACTTC. Translation: CTSSPHRKDRESIVYF.

The chain carries TRBV7-2 and TRBJ2-3; 11 nucleotides match TRBD2. This CDR3 is 16 amino acids long. V dropped 5 bases and J dropped 3; count of bases not matched to a gene: 7. Per germline, CDR1 SGHTA and CDR2 FQGNSA. CDR3 sequence: CASSPLLAGATDTQYF. CDR3 in DNA: TGTGCCAGCAGCCCGCTACTAGCGGGGGCAACAGATACGCAGTATTTT.